This is a list of T cell receptor beta chains from one sample in a study of blood T cell repertoires in COVID-19. Sequencing used immunoSEQ multiplex PCR; TCRdb keeps in-frame clones, though not all of them. The data hold around 150,000 clones, with about nine tenths observed a single time. Sequences were obtained from peripheral blood. The receptors shown here come from a man aged 30-40 years with COVID-19, enrolled during active disease. The CDR3 runs from the conserved cysteine through the conserved F or W. A D gene is named only where the DNA matches it firmly.

d_call	v_call	j_call	cdr3_aa	cdr3_nt
TRBD2	TRBV5-1	TRBJ2-1	CASRGLPGGNEQFF	TGCGCCAGCAGGGGGCTTCCCGGGGGGAATGAGCAGTTCTTC
TRBD1	TRBV3-1/TRBV3-2	TRBJ1-6	CASTDRENSPLHF	TGTGCCAGCACAGACAGGGAAAATTCACCCCTCCACTTT
TRBD1	TRBV28	TRBJ2-7	CASSPQGQGASYEQYF	TGTGCCAGCAGTCCGCAGGGACAGGGAGCCTCCTACGAGCAGTACTTC
-	TRBV4-3	TRBJ2-3	CASSQDSTGSSYTDTQYF	TGCGCCAGCAGCCAAGATTCTACCGGGAGTAGTTACACAGATACGCAGTATTTT
-	TRBV6-5	TRBJ2-5	CASRLAVQETQYF	TGTGCCAGCAGATTAGCGGTCCAAGAGACCCAGTACTTC
TRBD1	TRBV30	TRBJ2-7	CAWSVWGQGNPYEQYF	TGTGCCTGGAGTGTGTGGGGACAGGGAAATCCCTACGAGCAGTACTTC
TRBD1	TRBV6-2/TRBV6-3	TRBJ1-5	CASSPRGTGAQPQHF	TGTGCCAGCAGTCCAAGGGGGACAGGGGCACAGCCCCAGCATTTT
TRBD1	TRBV4-3	TRBJ1-1	CASSHRFRTGTNTEAFF	TGCGCCAGCAGCCACCGTTTTCGGACAGGGACGAACACTGAAGCTTTCTTT
TRBD2	TRBV5-3	TRBJ2-1	CARSLIYGGSYEQFF	TGTGCCAGAAGCTTGATCTACGGCGGGAGTTATGAGCAGTTCTTC
TRBD1	TRBV5-6	TRBJ1-4	CASSVLKAGTENEKLFF	TGTGCCAGCAGCGTACTAAAAGCCGGGACAGAAAATGAAAAACTGTTTTTT
TRBD2	TRBV5-4	TRBJ2-1	CASSWGLAGPSSYNEQFF	TGTGCCAGCAGCTGGGGACTAGCGGGGCCCAGCTCCTACAATGAGCAGTTCTTC
-	TRBV5-1	TRBJ1-2	CASSFQVSYGYTF	TGCGCCAGCAGCTTTCAAGTTAGCTATGGCTACACCTTC
-	TRBV3-1/TRBV3-2	TRBJ2-7	CASSHSTYRDYEQYF	TGTGCCAGCAGCCATTCTACTTACAGGGACTACGAGCAGTACTTC
TRBD1	TRBV6-5	TRBJ2-7	CASSLSGTVSYEQYF	TGTGCCAGCAGTCTATCCGGGACAGTCTCCTACGAGCAGTACTTC
TRBD1	TRBV28	TRBJ1-2	CASSPGQGSYGYTF	TGTGCCAGCAGCCCCGGACAGGGATCCTATGGCTACACCTTC
-	TRBV6-5	TRBJ1-1	CASSYLPVSTEAFF	TGTGCCAGCAGTTACCTTCCTGTCTCCACTGAAGCTTTCTTT